A selection of T cell receptor beta chains follows, all from one sample in a study of T cell clonotyping in hematopoietic cell transplantation. The assay was immunoSEQ multiplex PCR, and TCRdb's table has in-frame clones only and misses some. The sample records tens of thousands of clones, 93% being singletons. The sequencing here drew on peripheral blood mononuclear cells, taken before stem cell transplant. The receptors were gathered from a man aged 45-65 years with acute myeloid leukemia. Some clones in this sample may be carry-over from other donors' samples. Both conserved end residues are part of each CDR3. The D gene is left open where the match is weak. The size field is filled for only some rows; it gives once, few, many or a size class.

clone size: -; V gene: TRBV11-1; D gene: -; J gene: TRBJ2-7; CDR3 protein: CASSPRQFYEQYF; CDR3 DNA: TGTGCCAGCAGCCCTAGACAGTTCTACGAGCAGTACTTC
clone size: -; V gene: TRBV10-3; D gene: TRBD1; J gene: TRBJ2-3; CDR3 protein: CASSDRTTSTDTQYF; CDR3 DNA: TGTGCCAGCTCGGACAGGACAACTAGCACAGATACGCAGTATTTT
clone size: -; V gene: TRBV4-3; D gene: TRBD1; J gene: TRBJ2-7; CDR3 protein: CASSQGWDRGYEQYF; CDR3 DNA: TGCGCCAGCAGCCAAGGGTGGGACAGGGGATACGAGCAGTACTTC
clone size: -; V gene: TRBV30; D gene: -; J gene: TRBJ2-5; CDR3 protein: CAWSVMGVRRETQYF; CDR3 DNA: TGTGCCTGGAGTGTAATGGGAGTGAGAAGAGAGACCCAGTACTTC
clone size: -; V gene: TRBV10-2; D gene: -; J gene: TRBJ1-5; CDR3 protein: CASSVIRDGQPQHF; CDR3 DNA: TGCGCCAGCAGTGTGATCCGGGACGGTCAGCCCCAGCATTTT
clone size: -; V gene: TRBV9; D gene: -; J gene: TRBJ1-3; CDR3 protein: CASSVGDISGNTIYF; CDR3 DNA: TGTGCCAGCAGCGTAGGTGACATCTCTGGAAACACCATATATTTT
clone size: -; V gene: TRBV9; D gene: -; J gene: TRBJ1-2; CDR3 protein: CASSSGLLYGYTF; CDR3 DNA: TGTGCCAGCAGCTCAGGACTTTTATATGGCTACACCTTC
clone size: -; V gene: TRBV7-2; D gene: TRBD1; J gene: TRBJ2-1; CDR3 protein: CASSPRQGSYNEQFF; CDR3 DNA: TGTGCCAGCAGCCCCCGACAGGGATCCTACAATGAGCAGTTCTTC
clone size: -; V gene: TRBV9; D gene: -; J gene: TRBJ1-6; CDR3 protein: CASSVGGQGGPLHF; CDR3 DNA: TGTGCCAGCAGCGTAGGGGGCCAGGGAGGTCCCCTCCACTTT
clone size: once; V gene: TRBV19; D gene: -; J gene: TRBJ1-5; CDR3 protein: CASSIMVGSNQPQHF; CDR3 DNA: TGTGCCAGTAGTATAATGGTGGGTAGCAATCAGCCCCAGCATTTT
clone size: -; V gene: TRBV19; D gene: TRBD1; J gene: TRBJ1-5; CDR3 protein: CASSMAGDRSNQPQHF; CDR3 DNA: TGTGCCAGTAGTATGGCGGGGGACAGGAGCAATCAGCCCCAGCATTTT
clone size: -; V gene: TRBV19; D gene: TRBD1; J gene: TRBJ1-6; CDR3 protein: CASSRDRVISYNSPLHF; CDR3 DNA: TGTGCCAGTAGCAGGGACAGGGTGATCTCCTATAATTCACCCCTCCACTTT
clone size: -; V gene: TRBV28; D gene: -; J gene: TRBJ2-5; CDR3 protein: CASSKGIRQETQYF; CDR3 DNA: TGTGCCAGCAGTAAAGGGATTAGGCAAGAGACCCAGTACTTC
clone size: -; V gene: TRBV7-8; D gene: -; J gene: TRBJ1-2; CDR3 protein: CASSLLPRTVNYGYTF; CDR3 DNA: TGTGCCAGCAGCTTACTCCCTAGGACAGTCAACTATGGCTACACCTTC
clone size: -; V gene: TRBV5-4; D gene: -; J gene: TRBJ2-1; CDR3 protein: CASSADRHNEQFF; CDR3 DNA: TGTGCCAGCAGCGCGGACCGGCACAATGAGCAGTTCTTC
clone size: -; V gene: TRBV27; D gene: -; J gene: TRBJ1-6; CDR3 protein: CASSLFDPRVGNSPLHF; CDR3 DNA: TGTGCCAGCAGTTTATTTGACCCGCGGGTTGGAAATTCACCCCTCCACTTT
clone size: -; V gene: TRBV30; D gene: TRBD2; J gene: TRBJ2-6; CDR3 protein: CAWSVGGNGANVLTF; CDR3 DNA: TGTGCCTGGAGTGTGGGAGGGAACGGGGCCAACGTCCTGACTTTC
clone size: -; V gene: TRBV7-8; D gene: -; J gene: TRBJ1-4; CDR3 protein: CASSLALLQGPESPAEKLFF; CDR3 DNA: TGTGCCAGCAGCTTAGCCCTCTTACAGGGTCCCGAAAGCCCAGCCGAAAAACTGTTTTTT
clone size: -; V gene: TRBV10-3; D gene: -; J gene: TRBJ2-1; CDR3 protein: CAISGLAANNEQFF; CDR3 DNA: TGTGCCATCAGTGGGTTAGCGGCAAACAATGAGCAGTTCTTC
clone size: -; V gene: TRBV7-8; D gene: TRBD1; J gene: TRBJ2-7; CDR3 protein: CASSFDYRQGVHEQYF; CDR3 DNA: TGTGCCAGCAGCTTTGATTATCGACAGGGAGTCCACGAGCAGTACTTC
clone size: -; V gene: TRBV14; D gene: TRBD1; J gene: TRBJ1-1; CDR3 protein: CASSLTGGTEAFF; CDR3 DNA: TGTGCCAGCAGCCTAACAGGGGGAACTGAAGCTTTCTTT
clone size: -; V gene: TRBV27; D gene: TRBD2; J gene: TRBJ2-5; CDR3 protein: CASSLGLAGPSGETQYF; CDR3 DNA: TGTGCCAGCAGTCTGGGACTAGCGGGGCCCTCGGGGGAGACCCAGTACTTC
clone size: -; V gene: TRBV5-4; D gene: -; J gene: TRBJ2-5; CDR3 protein: CASSLGPSLASQETQYF; CDR3 DNA: TGTGCCAGCAGCTTGGGGCCCTCCTTAGCGTCCCAAGAGACCCAGTACTTC
clone size: -; V gene: TRBV28; D gene: -; J gene: TRBJ2-1; CDR3 protein: CASSPRGGQVNNEQFF; CDR3 DNA: TGTGCCAGCTCCCCGAGGGGGGGCCAGGTAAACAATGAGCAGTTCTTC
clone size: -; V gene: TRBV7-9; D gene: TRBD2; J gene: TRBJ2-1; CDR3 protein: CASSPGLAGVDEQFF; CDR3 DNA: TGTGCCAGCAGCCCAGGACTAGCGGGAGTGGATGAGCAGTTCTTC
clone size: -; V gene: TRBV29-1; D gene: -; J gene: TRBJ2-5; CDR3 protein: CSVEDRTKETQYF; CDR3 DNA: TGCAGCGTTGAAGATAGGACTAAAGAGACCCAGTACTTC
clone size: once; V gene: TRBV28; D gene: TRBD1; J gene: TRBJ2-7; CDR3 protein: CASRQGGYSYEQYF; CDR3 DNA: TGTGCCAGCAGACAGGGGGGATACTCCTACGAGCAGTACTTC
clone size: -; V gene: TRBV5-4; D gene: -; J gene: TRBJ1-4; CDR3 protein: CASSLSPTNEKLFF; CDR3 DNA: TGTGCCAGCAGCCTTAGCCCAACTAATGAAAAACTGTTTTTT
clone size: -; V gene: TRBV29-1; D gene: -; J gene: TRBJ2-1; CDR3 protein: CSVGSSSYNEQFF; CDR3 DNA: TGCAGCGTTGGGTCCAGCTCCTACAATGAGCAGTTCTTC
clone size: -; V gene: TRBV15; D gene: TRBD1; J gene: TRBJ1-4; CDR3 protein: CATSAQGVLDNEKLFF; CDR3 DNA: TGTGCCACCAGCGCACAGGGGGTACTTGATAATGAAAAACTGTTTTTT
clone size: -; V gene: TRBV2; D gene: -; J gene: TRBJ1-3; CDR3 protein: CASKVVRVGGNTIYF; CDR3 DNA: TGTGCCAGCAAGGTTGTAAGGGTTGGAGGAAACACCATATATTTT
clone size: few; V gene: TRBV7-9; D gene: -; J gene: TRBJ1-4; CDR3 protein: CASSFRGEEEKLFF; CDR3 DNA: TGTGCCAGCAGCTTTCGGGGGGAGGAGGAAAAACTGTTTTTT
clone size: -; V gene: TRBV29-1; D gene: TRBD2; J gene: TRBJ2-5; CDR3 protein: CSALSPRGGAETQYF; CDR3 DNA: TGCAGCGCTCTCAGCCCTCGCGGGGGGGCTGAGACCCAGTACTTC
clone size: -; V gene: TRBV5-1; D gene: TRBD1; J gene: TRBJ2-3; CDR3 protein: CASSLGQGGTDTQYF; CDR3 DNA: TGCGCCAGCAGCTTGGGACAGGGGGGGACAGATACGCAGTATTTT
clone size: -; V gene: TRBV4-1; D gene: -; J gene: TRBJ2-1; CDR3 protein: CASSQATSFNEQFF; CDR3 DNA: TGCGCCAGCAGCCAAGCCACTAGTTTCAATGAGCAGTTCTTC
clone size: once; V gene: TRBV5-6; D gene: -; J gene: TRBJ1-4; CDR3 protein: CASSFGWGGEKLFF; CDR3 DNA: TGTGCCAGCAGCTTCGGTTGGGGTGGCGAAAAACTGTTTTTT
clone size: -; V gene: TRBV6-6; D gene: -; J gene: TRBJ1-5; CDR3 protein: CAVRRDQGGQPQHF; CDR3 DNA: TGTGCCGTCCGTCGGGACCAAGGTGGTCAGCCCCAGCATTTT